The sequence of this TCR beta chain was determined in a study of CD8 T cells in ankylosing spondylitis. This clonotype has at least ten counts. Its antigen is undetermined. A quantitative 5'-RACE method, one with molecular barcodes, was used to make TCR beta libraries. Via MiXCR, TCRdb re-called the 5' RACE reads, giving one row per CDR3 protein. This sample has over 450,000 distinct CDR3 sequences, with roughly 12% found just once. The CDR3 spans 14 residues. Germline CDR1 reads SGHAT; CDR2 reads FQNNGV. V shed 8 bases, J shed 4 bases, and the junction held 7 bases outside the gene matches. Study-level findings and limits: Earlier work had already found some motif variants in reactive arthritis synovial fluid and blood. Apparently characteristic of ankylosing spondylitis blood was a TCR beta motif (under ten highly homologous variants). Clones linked to the disease showed a CD8+ phenotype. They occurred at relatively low frequencies in peripheral blood.

This receptor was taken from a male donor with ankylosing spondylitis. The rearrangement links TRBV11-2 to TRBJ2-1; 8 bases line up with TRBD2. Sequencing was performed on blood, either unsorted or a sorted T cell fraction (not recorded which). CDR3 loop: CASSMASGYNEQFF. CDR3 in DNA: TGTGCCAGCTCCATGGCTAGCGGGTACAATGAGCAGTTCTTC. The variable domain in full, with the rest retrieved from reference TRBV11-2 and TRBJ2-1, is EAGVAQSPRYKIIEKRQSVAFWCNPISGHATLYWYQQILGQGPKLLIQFQNNGVVDDSQLPKDRFSAERLKGVDSTLKIQPAKLEDSAVYLCASSMASGYNEQFFGPGTRLTVL.